This entry describes one T cell receptor (beta chain). These data belong to a study of radiation and T cells in renal cell carcinoma. CDR3 size: 16 residues. CDR1 MGHRA and CDR2 YSYEKL come from the germline V gene. The ends were cut back, 4 bases at V and 0 bases at J, with 10 bases in the middle. Described time point: blood 4 weeks post-SBRT, at nephrectomy. Treatment given: 15 Gy SBRT to primary tumor, nephrectomy 4 weeks later. Nephrectomy followed 15 Gy stereotactic body radiation by 4 weeks. Sequencing was performed with immunoSEQ multiplex PCR; in TCRdb, only in-frame clones are kept and a portion is missing. The sample has about 86,000 clones; about 82% are singletons.

The receptor was derived from a man aged 50 to 60 with renal cell carcinoma. The genes are TRBV4-1 and TRBJ2-6, with D unresolved. Here the sequenced sample was blood, taken from a patient whose treatment included radiotherapy and nephrectomy. The CDR3 sequence: CASSLIRSSGANVLTF. DNA of the CDR3: TGCGCCAGCAGCCTTATTCGGAGCTCTGGGGCCAACGTCCTGACTTTC.